These 30 T cell receptor beta chains came from one sample sequenced in a study of blood T cell repertoires in COVID-19. TCRdb's table, derived via immunoSEQ multiplex PCR, lists solely in-frame clones and lacks some. The sample lists some 300,000 clones; 85% to 90% were seen once. The material sequenced was PBMCs or T cells enriched from blood (not recorded which). These receptors were collected from a woman younger than 30 with acute COVID-19.

V and J are TRBV6-5 and TRBJ1-4; possibly TRBD1 for D (5 bases). The CDR3 has 15 residues. With 0 bases removed from V and 6 bases from J, the gap between germline ends came to 11 bases. Looked up from germline, CDR1 is MNHEY and CDR2 is SVGAGI. CDR3 protein: CASSYSRQGYEKLFF. The CDR3 bases are TGTGCCAGCAGTTACTCGAGGCAGGGTTATGAAAAACTGTTTTTT.

This sequence joins TRBV27 and TRBJ2-3; D is possibly TRBD2 (6 bases). The length of the CDR3 is 15 residues. With 2 bases removed from V and 4 bases from J, the gap between germline ends came to 13 bases. Germline V gene sequence: CDR1 MNHEY, CDR2 SMNVEV (reference sequence). Here the CDR3 reads CASSLPPGSPDTQYF. The CDR3 DNA sequence: TGTGCCAGCAGTTTACCTCCCGGGAGCCCAGATACGCAGTATTTT.

The chain is built from TRBV28 and TRBJ1-1, with D possibly TRBD1 on 5 matching bases. CDR1 and CDR2 (germline): MDHEN, SYDVKM. CDR3 length: 16 amino acids. The ends were cut back, 1 base at V and 3 bases at J, with 15 bases in the middle. The CDR3: CASSLSRRTKHTEAFF. CDR3 bases: TGTGCCAGCAGTTTATCCCGCCGGACAAAGCACACTGAAGCTTTCTTT.

The chain employs TRBV13 and TRBJ1-1, with D possibly TRBD1 on 5 matching bases. The CDR3 runs 13 residues. Trimming cost V 8 bases and J 2 bases, with 12 bases left between them. The V gene's germline CDR1 is PRHDT and CDR2 FYEKMQ (reference sequence). The CDR3 region has the DNA TGTGCCAGCGGGTACAGGCCTAACACTGAAGCTTTCTTT. This codes for CASGYRPNTEAFF.

The rearrangement uses TRBV4-2 and TRBJ1-2, with D perhaps TRBD1 (6 bases). Germline V gene sequence: CDR1 LGHNA, CDR2 YNFKEQ. The CDR3 is 16 residues long. Trimming took 0 bases from V and 1 from J, leaving 12 bases between them. The DNA for the CDR3 is TGTGCCAGCAGCCAAGAGGCGGGGGCTAGTAACTATGGCTACACCTTC. It translates to CASSQEAGASNYGYTF.

The chain carries TRBV5-8 and TRBJ2-2; the D gene is possibly TRBD2 (5 bases). Trimming removed 2 bases at V and 0 bases at J, with 8 bases between. Germline values: CDR1 SGHTS, CDR2 YDEGEE. This CDR3 spans 15 amino acids. DNA for the CDR3: TGTGCCAGCAGCTTAGGACTGACGAACACCGGGGAGCTGTTTTTT. The encoded protein is CASSLGLTNTGELFF.

This clone was seen a handful of times. The chain recombines TRBV18 with TRBJ2-7, with a tentative D call TRBD2 (5 bases). CDR1 KGHSH and CDR2 LQKENI come from the germline V gene. V lost 0 bases to trimming and J lost 2 bases, with 8 bases between them. The CDR3 has 14 amino acids. In nucleotides, the CDR3 is TGTGCCAGCTCACCACCTGAGGAGGCCTACGAGCAGTACTTC. Protein product: CASSPPEEAYEQYF.

The genes are TRBV5-1 and TRBJ2-3; 11 nucleotides align to TRBD2. CDR1 is SGHRS, CDR2 YFSETQ, per germline. The CDR3 has 16 residues. The V and J ends lost 0 bases and 5 bases, in that order; junction bases with no gene match: 5. CDR3 amino acids: CASSLGSGRARDTQYF. CDR3 bases: TGCGCCAGCAGCTTGGGTAGCGGGAGGGCCAGAGATACGCAGTATTTT.

The V gene is TRBV27, the J gene TRBJ2-3; 11 bases are a match to TRBD2. Germline CDR1 and CDR2: MNHEY and SMNVEV (reference sequence). With V trimmed by 1 base and J by 7 bases, 10 bases remained unmatched. This CDR3 comprises 17 residues. The CDR3 DNA reads as TGTGCCAGCAGTTTATTAACCGGGACTAGCGGTTCTCATACGCAGTATTTT. This encodes CASSLLTGTSGSHTQYF.

V usage is TRBV7-9 and J usage is TRBJ1-1; D gene uncertain. Per the germline V gene, CDR1 is SEHNR and CDR2 is FQNEAQ (reference sequence). This CDR3 is built from 13 residues. Trimming cost V 4 bases and J 3 bases, with 9 bases left between them. The DNA for the CDR3 is TGTGCCAGCAGCTCGGCAGGATACACTGAAGCTTTCTTT. Protein product: CASSSAGYTEAFF.

The CDR3 DNA reads TGTGCCAGCAGTGAAGGGGACAGGGGGATAACTAGCGGGCGAGATACGCAGTATTTT. Amino acid sequence: CASSEGDRGITSGRDTQYF. This chain connects TRBV2 to TRBJ2-3; 11 bases map to TRBD1. This CDR3 is built from 19 residues. CDR1 SNHLY and CDR2 FYNNEI come from the germline V gene. With V trimmed by 1 base and J by 5 bases, 14 bases remained unmatched.

The gene calls are TRBV5-1 and TRBJ2-7; TRBD1 agrees at 8 bases. Germline values: CDR1 SGHRS, CDR2 YFSETQ. The CDR3 loop spans 20 amino acids. The V and J ends lost 5 bases and 1 base, in that order; junction bases with no gene match: 23. The CDR3 loop reads CASSLSPGQDILSGSYEQYF. The DNA for the CDR3 is TGCGCCAGCAGTTTATCTCCGGGACAGGATATACTAAGCGGTTCCTACGAGCAGTACTTC.

This clone was seen a single time. This sequence joins TRBV6-6 and TRBJ2-7, with TRBD1 identical over 7 bases. The CDR3 spans 15 residues. CDR1 is MNHNY and CDR2 is SVGAGI in the germline V gene (reference sequence). Trimming removed 7 bases from V and 0 bases from J; junction bases left unmatched: 9. This chain's CDR3 is CASIRQGSNSYEQYF. Written as DNA, the CDR3 is TGTGCCAGCATACGACAGGGTAGCAACTCCTACGAGCAGTACTTC.

The genes are TRBV19 and TRBJ1-1; D remains ambiguous. The CDR3 runs 14 residues. Trimming cost V 5 bases and J 3 bases, with 13 bases left between them. Per germline, CDR1 LNHDA and CDR2 SQIVND (reference sequence). The CDR3 DNA reads as TGTGCCAGTAGTGTTACAGTAGCGGACACTGAAGCTTTCTTT. Translating it yields CASSVTVADTEAFF.

This clone was observed a few times. The chain couples TRBV11-2 to TRBJ2-2, with 14 positions matching TRBD2. Germline CDR1 and CDR2: SGHAT and FQNNGV. With 7 bases clipped from V and 4 bases from J, the junction kept 8 bases outside the gene matches. The CDR3 sequence is 17 residues long. Here the CDR3 DNA reads TGTGCCAGCATGGGGACTAGCGGGAGTAGGGCCACCGGGGAGCTGTTTTTT. Its translation: CASMGTSGSRATGELFF.

The V call is TRBV5-8, the J call TRBJ1-4, with 7 positions matching TRBD1. Germline-derived CDR1 and CDR2 are SGHTS and YDEGEE. With 4 bases clipped from V and 8 bases from J, the junction kept 11 bases outside the gene matches. The CDR3 has 15 amino acids. This CDR3 is CASSRRSQGGEKLFF. The CDR3 DNA reads as TGTGCCAGCAGCCGGCGGAGCCAGGGGGGCGAAAAACTGTTTTTT.

This clone occurred a few times. The chain joins TRBV28 to TRBJ1-6; 11 nucleotides align to TRBD1. Germline V gene data show CDR1 as MDHEN and CDR2 as SYDVKM. The CDR3 spans 15 residues. V trimming: 5 bases; J trimming: 8 bases; junction bases outside the gene matches: 5. CDR3 DNA sequence: TGTGCCAGCAGTGATCCGGGACAGGGGGATTCACCCCTCCACTTT. Its protein product is CASSDPGQGDSPLHF. The entire variable domain, with the rest obtained from reference TRBV28 and TRBJ1-6, is as follows: DVKVTQSSRYLVKRTGEKVFLECVQDMDHENMFWYRQDPGLGLRLIYFSYDVKMKEKGDIPEGYSVSREKKERFSLILESASTNQTSMYLCASSDPGQGDSPLHFGNGTRLTVT.

The chain employs TRBV5-1 and TRBJ2-7; 8 nucleotides line up with TRBD2. CDR1 is SGHRS, CDR2 YFSETQ, per germline. The CDR3 covers 17 residues. Germline trimming cut 3 bases from V and 6 bases from J; bases unmatched to any gene: 17. The CDR3 loop is CASSSTGAGGAFFEQYF. In DNA form, the CDR3 reads TGCGCCAGCAGCTCAACCGGGGCGGGGGGCGCATTTTTCGAGCAGTACTTC.

V is TRBV9 and J is TRBJ2-7, with D possibly TRBD2 on 6 matching bases. V was shortened by 1 base and J by 5 bases, with 19 bases between the two germline ends. CDR1 is SGDLS, CDR2 YYNGEE, per germline. The CDR3 contains 16 residues. The CDR3 DNA sequence: TGTGCCAGCAGCGTATTTTCCGGGAGTGTCTACGACGAGCAGTACTTC. Protein sequence: CASSVFSGSVYDEQYF.

CDR3 sequence reads: CASSPNEQGFLEQYF. DNA for the CDR3: TGTGCCAGCTCCCCGAATGAACAGGGATTTCTCGAGCAGTACTTC. V gene TRBV18 combines with J gene TRBJ2-7; tentatively, D is TRBD1 (6 bases). The germline V gene has CDR1 KGHSH and CDR2 LQKENI. This CDR3 has 15 residues. V lost 6 bases and J lost 6, with 21 bases in between.

The chain has TRBV2 and TRBJ2-2, with D possibly TRBD2 on 6 matching bases. The CDR3 loop spans 15 amino acids. Trimming shortened V by 7 bases and J by 2 bases, and 14 bases separated the two germline ends. The germline CDR1 and CDR2 sequences are SNHLY and FYNNEI. CDR3 protein: CASKYTSSNTGELFF. Here the CDR3 DNA reads TGTGCCAGCAAATATACTAGCTCAAACACCGGGGAGCTGTTTTTT.

This chain connects TRBV9 to TRBJ2-3, with a tentative D call TRBD2 (5 bases). V shed 0 bases and J shed 2 bases, with 13 bases lying between them. The CDR3 spans 16 residues. CDR1 is SGDLS and CDR2 is YYNGEE in the germline V gene. CDR3 protein: CASSVARGRTTDTQYF. The CDR3 bases are TGTGCCAGCAGCGTAGCCCGGGGTCGCACCACAGATACGCAGTATTTT.

V usage is TRBV27 and J usage is TRBJ1-1; TRBD1 aligns across 9 bases. Trimming at V came to 5 bases and at J to 0 bases, leaving 10 bases not matched to a gene. The CDR3 sequence is 17 residues long. Looked up from germline, CDR1 is MNHEY and CDR2 is SMNVEV (reference sequence). CDR3 coding DNA: TGTGCCAGCAGTACACGACAGGGGGAGTTTGTGAACACTGAAGCTTTCTTT. It encodes CASSTRQGEFVNTEAFF.

The V and J genes are TRBV9 and TRBJ2-6, with TRBD2 matching over 7 bases. The germline V gene encodes CDR1 SGDLS and CDR2 YYNGEE. Trimming took 3 bases from V and 0 from J; bases not matched to a gene: 12. The CDR3 covers 19 residues. The CDR3 region is CASSANPLAQSSGANVLTF. Written as DNA, the CDR3 is TGTGCCAGCAGCGCAAACCCACTAGCGCAGAGCTCTGGGGCCAACGTCCTGACTTTC.

In its sample, this clone was seen once. V and J are TRBV19 and TRBJ1-5; D unresolved. Germline lookup yields CDR1 LNHDA and CDR2 SQIVND (reference sequence). The V and J ends lost 8 bases and 4 bases respectively, with 21 bases between them. The CDR3 is 16 residues long. The chain's CDR3 is CASGERKHGTNQPQHF. The DNA of the CDR3 is TGTGCCAGTGGGGAGAGGAAACACGGAACAAATCAGCCCCAGCATTTT.

The chain uses TRBV6-5 and TRBJ2-3, with a possible D match to TRBD2 (5 bases). With 7 bases removed from V and 9 bases from J, the gap between germline ends came to 11 bases. CDR1 MNHEY and CDR2 SVGAGI come from the germline V gene. This CDR3 has 11 residues. The CDR3 here is CASTQEETQYF. In nucleotides, the CDR3 is TGTGCCAGCACCCAGGAGGAGACGCAGTATTTT.

V and J are TRBV6-5 and TRBJ2-7; the match to TRBD1 covers 7 bases. The germline V gene has CDR1 MNHEY and CDR2 SVGAGI. Trimming removed 5 bases from V and 2 bases from J; junction bases left unmatched: 3. CDR3 size: 13 residues. CDR3 coding DNA: TGTGCCAGCAGTACAGGGGTTCCCTACGAGCAGTACTTC. This gives the protein CASSTGVPYEQYF.

The chain uses TRBV28 and TRBJ1-2; no firm D call. Trimming stripped 8 bases from V and 4 bases from J, with 14 bases between. This CDR3 spans 13 amino acids. CDR1 and CDR2 (germline): MDHEN, SYDVKM. CDR3 region: CASRTTASYGYTF. In nucleotides, the CDR3 is TGTGCCAGCCGAACCACAGCATCCTATGGCTACACCTTC.

For the CDR3, the DNA is TGTGCCAGCAGCTTCCAGGGCGAGAGCACTGAAGCTTTCTTT. It yields the protein CASSFQGESTEAFF. This chain joins TRBV7-9 and TRBJ1-1, with D maybe TRBD1 (5 bases). Trimming took 3 bases from V and 4 from J, leaving 12 bases between them. CDR1 and CDR2 (germline): SEHNR, FQNEAQ (reference sequence). CDR3 length: 14 residues.

The gene calls are TRBV30 and TRBJ1-3, with D unresolved. This CDR3 comprises 15 residues. V was shortened by 2 bases and J by 0 bases, with 11 bases between the two germline ends. Germline V CDR1 and CDR2: GTSNPN, SVGIG (reference sequence). The CDR3 loop is CAWSRRENSGNTIYF. CDR3 DNA: TGTGCCTGGAGTCGTAGGGAGAACTCTGGAAACACCATATATTTT.